This T cell receptor (beta chain) was profiled in a study of blood T cell repertoires in COVID-19. Study summary: Sites in the United States, Italy and Spain provided acute and convalescent COVID-19 samples. T cells, B-cell-depleted T cells, or PBMCs supplied cDNA or gDNA.

Germline V gives CDR1 MDHEN, CDR2 SYDVKM. Trimming took 2 bases from V and 4 from J; bases not matched to a gene: 6. The CDR3 extends over 16 amino acids. Study processing details: From reference gene primer amplification, estimates of nucleated cell counts were derived. Only in-frame clones appear in the TCRdb table, and some are missing; sequencing was by immunoSEQ multiplex PCR. V, J and clone size are taken as reported in that table, and D and trimming were inferred from the DNA itself. The data hold approximately 400,000 clones, with roughly 90% observed a single time. The rearrangement links TRBV28 to TRBJ2-1; 9 bases fit TRBD2. This TCR was recovered from a man in his forties with acute or convalescent COVID-19. What was sequenced was peripheral blood. The chain's CDR3 is CASSLARLAVYNEQFF. In nucleotides, the CDR3 is TGTGCCAGCAGTTTAGCCCGACTAGCGGTTTACAATGAGCAGTTCTTC.